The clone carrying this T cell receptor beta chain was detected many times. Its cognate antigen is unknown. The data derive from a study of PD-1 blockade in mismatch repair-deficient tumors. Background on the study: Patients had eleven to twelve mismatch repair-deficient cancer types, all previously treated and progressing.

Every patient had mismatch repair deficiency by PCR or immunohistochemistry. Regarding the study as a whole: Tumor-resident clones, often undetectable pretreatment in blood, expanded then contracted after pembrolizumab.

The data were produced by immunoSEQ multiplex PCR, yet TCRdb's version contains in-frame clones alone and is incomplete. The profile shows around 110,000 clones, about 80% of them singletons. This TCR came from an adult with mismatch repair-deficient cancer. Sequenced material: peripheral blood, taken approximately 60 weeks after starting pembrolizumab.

The CDR3 bases are TGTGCCAGCAGCTTAGGACGGTCAGGCAATCAGCCCCAGCATTTT. Translated: CASSLGRSGNQPQHF. The rearrangement uses TRBV11-1 and TRBJ1-5; D unresolved. The CDR3 covers 15 residues. Trimming removed 1 base from V and 2 bases from J, with 9 bases in between. Germline V gene sequence: CDR1 SGHAT, CDR2 FQDESV (reference sequence).